This T cell receptor beta chain was obtained from a study of vaccination and CD4 T cells after COVID-19. Study overall: As their vaccination, participants received two doses of either BNT162b2 or mRNA-1273 vaccine.

TCRdb re-called the PCR reads with MiXCR, one entry per CDR3 protein. The profile shows more than 12,000 distinct CDR3 sequences, roughly three quarters of them singletons. Germline V gene lookup returns CDR1 LNHDA and CDR2 SQIVND (reference sequence). Between the trimmed V and J ends, which lost 3 bases and 4 bases, there was a span of 9 bases. The CDR3 has 13 amino acids. The receptor's source is a human donor who had recovered from COVID-19. The starting material was CD4+ T cells from blood, obtained after SARS-CoV-2 vaccination. The chain combines TRBV19 with TRBJ1-1, with D maybe TRBD1 (6 bases). The CDR3, as DNA: TGTGCCAGTAGTATGGGCAGGGGCACTGAAGCTTTCTTT. This gives the protein CASSMGRGTEAFF. The full variable domain, in which reference TRBV19 and TRBJ1-1 provide the parts outside the CDR3, is DGGITQSPKYLFRKEGQNVTLSCEQNLNHDAMYWYRQDPGQGLRLIYYSQIVNDFQKGDIAEGYSVSREKKESFPLTVTSAQKNPTAFYLCASSMGRGTEAFFGQGTRLTVV.